Reported below is one T cell receptor (beta chain). Its antigen is as yet unknown. The data were taken from a study of cytomegalovirus exposure and HLA in healthy donors. Findings and caveats of the study: Per a later analysis, HLA-associated TCR beta chains showed more clonal expansion than other, equally common TCR beta chains. A highly shared variant cluster was judged a likely technical artifact.

Losses at the gene ends were 7 bases for V and 0 bases for J; bases not matched to a gene: 3. CDR3 length equals 14 residues. CDR1 and CDR2 from the germline V gene are SGHRS and YFSETQ. Healthy individuals who donated bone marrow served as the donors. Use of 60 Vbeta and 13 Jbeta primers characterized the PCR. The table came from immunoSEQ multiplex PCR; TCRdb's copy has only in-frame clones and leaves some out. In total, the table holds 100,000 to 150,000 clones. The sample was PBMCs. The receptor was isolated from a woman between 40 and 55 years old in good health and CMV-seronegative. The chain combines TRBV5-1 with TRBJ2-3, with TRBD2 matching 9 bases. The DNA of the CDR3 is TGCGCCAGCGGTGCGGGGGGGAGCACAGATACGCAGTATTTT. As protein: CASGAGGSTDTQYF.